Below, 13 T cell receptor beta chains from the same sample are listed, as sequenced in a study of cytomegalovirus exposure and HLA in healthy donors. The PCR was carried out with 60 Vbeta primers and 13 Jbeta primers. Assay: immunoSEQ multiplex PCR; the TCRdb copy retains only in-frame clones and omits some. This table holds about 210,000 clones, 82% found once. Input material: PBMCs. All receptors come from a man aged 35 to 55 in good health and CMV-seropositive.

A word on this clone: The CDR3 does not end in the conserved phenylalanine or tryptophan, so this is likely a read error. The V call is TRBV6-6, the J call TRBJ2-3; tentatively, D is TRBD2 (7 bases). The germline CDR1 and CDR2 sequences are MNHNY and SVGAGI (reference sequence). The V gene lost 2 bases and the J gene lost 4 bases, with 16 bases spanning the gap. There are 16 residues in the CDR3. DNA for the CDR3: TGTGCCAGCAGTTACGGGGGCGGGAGTATCTCAGATACGCAGTATCTT. Its protein product is CASSYGGGSISDTQYL.

This sequence joins TRBV19 and TRBJ2-2, with D tentatively TRBD2 (5 bases). The CDR3 sequence is 15 residues long. The germline gives CDR1 LNHDA, CDR2 SQIVND (reference sequence). V was shortened by 3 bases and J by 5 bases, with 13 bases between the two germline ends. CDR3 in amino acids: CASSMSGPGTGELFF. The CDR3 DNA reads as TGTGCCAGTAGTATGAGCGGCCCTGGTACCGGGGAGCTGTTTTTT.

This chain uses TRBV4-1 with TRBJ1-6; 7 bases map to TRBD1. Per germline, CDR1 MGHRA and CDR2 YSYEKL. With 1 base clipped from V and 9 bases from J, the junction kept 9 bases outside the gene matches. There are 16 residues in the CDR3. The CDR3 loop reads CASSQATLRDSSPLHF. CDR3 nucleotide sequence: TGCGCCAGCAGCCAAGCAACACTTAGGGACAGTTCACCCCTCCACTTT.

This clone was seen a single time. The chain has TRBV14 and TRBJ2-2; TRBD2 might be the D (6 bases). In germline, CDR1 is SGHDN, CDR2 FVKESK. The CDR3 length is 18 residues. Trimming pared 4 bases from V and 4 bases from J, leaving 22 bases between. The DNA for the CDR3 is TGTGCCAGCAGCCTCCCTCATCGGGGGTTGACGGGCACCGGGGAGCTGTTTTTT. It codes for CASSLPHRGLTGTGELFF. The variable domain in full, completed from reference TRBV14 and TRBJ2-2, reads EAGVTQFPSHSVIEKGQTVTLRCDPISGHDNLYWYRRVMGKEIKFLLHFVKESKQDESGMPNNRFLAERTGGTYSTLKVQPAELEDSGVYFCASSLPHRGLTGTGELFFGEGSRLTVL.

This chain joins TRBV5-1 and TRBJ2-1; the match to TRBD2 covers 12 bases. CDR1 and CDR2 (germline): SGHRS, YFSETQ. Losses at the gene ends were 3 bases for V and 9 bases for J; bases not matched to a gene: 7. The CDR3 has 15 amino acids. The chain's CDR3 is CASSYASGRAGEQFF. The CDR3 DNA reads as TGCGCCAGCAGCTATGCTAGCGGGAGGGCCGGTGAGCAGTTCTTC. Based on the CDR3 plus reference TRBV5-1 and TRBJ2-1, the full variable domain is KAGVTQTPRYLIKTRGQQVTLSCSPISGHRSVSWYQQTPGQGLQFLFEYFSETQRNKGNFPGRFSGRQFSNSRSEMNVSTLELGDSALYLCASSYASGRAGEQFFGPGTRLTVL.

The chain joins TRBV27 to TRBJ1-1; D call uncertain. Trimming removed 5 bases at V and 0 bases at J, with 7 bases between. The CDR3 sequence is 13 residues long. The germline gives CDR1 MNHEY, CDR2 SMNVEV (reference sequence). The CDR3 is CASSRTVNTEAFF. DNA for the CDR3: TGTGCCAGCAGTCGTACAGTGAACACTGAAGCTTTCTTT.

This clone has only a few counts. V is TRBV27 and J is TRBJ1-5; the D is unclear. The CDR3 covers 15 residues. In germline, CDR1 is MNHEY, CDR2 SMNVEV (reference sequence). Trimming shortened V by 1 base and J by 1 base, and 8 bases separated the two germline ends. The CDR3 protein is CASSLWRGSNQPQHF. CDR3 in DNA: TGTGCCAGCAGTTTATGGCGGGGAAGCAATCAGCCCCAGCATTTT.

Comment on this clone: Germline is not matched at one junction end, which may reflect a read error. V usage is TRBV7-9 and J usage is TRBJ2-5; 12 bases align to TRBD2. Germline-derived CDR1 and CDR2 are SEHNR and FQNEAQ (reference sequence). The CDR3 sequence is 19 residues long. Written as DNA, the CDR3 is TGTTCCAGCAGCTCAGATCTAGCGGGAGGGCCTATGTACCAAGAGACCCAGTACTTC. It codes for CSSSSDLAGGPMYQETQYF.

The chain has TRBV19 and TRBJ2-4; the D gene is possibly TRBD2 (5 bases). V was pared by 3 bases and J by 0 bases, with 15 bases between. Germline-derived CDR1 and CDR2 are LNHDA and SQIVND (reference sequence). This CDR3 spans 17 amino acids. CDR3 in amino acids: CASSIRGWVGAKNIQYF. The CDR3, as DNA: TGTGCCAGTAGTATTCGGGGTTGGGTGGGAGCCAAAAACATTCAGTACTTC.

The chain is built from TRBV7-3 and TRBJ2-3; D is unclear. The V end lost 8 bases, the J end lost 1 base, and 13 bases lay between the germline ends. CDR3 length: 14 amino acids. In germline, CDR1 is SGHTA, CDR2 FQGTGA. The CDR3 sequence: CASSLGLGTDTQYF. Written as DNA, the CDR3 is TGTGCCAGCTCCCTGGGCCTCGGCACAGATACGCAGTATTTT.

V and J are TRBV2 and TRBJ2-7; D ambiguous. Trimming stripped 3 bases from V and 5 bases from J, with 8 bases between. This CDR3 comprises 12 residues. CDR1 and CDR2 (germline): SNHLY, FYNNEI. The CDR3 DNA sequence: TGTGCCAGCAGTGAGGCTAGAAACGAGCAGTACGTC. The encoded protein is CASSEARNEQYV.

V gene TRBV6-6 combines with J gene TRBJ2-5; 8 nucleotides match TRBD1. Trimming cost V 0 bases and J 3 bases; bases outside gene matches: 0. Germline CDR1 MNHNY, CDR2 SVGAGI (reference sequence). This CDR3 has 14 amino acids. The CDR3 region is CASSYSDREETQYF. CDR3 nucleotide sequence: TGTGCCAGCAGTTACTCGGACAGGGAAGAGACCCAGTACTTC.

V gene TRBV18 combines with J gene TRBJ2-5, with D maybe TRBD2 (5 bases). Germline V CDR1 and CDR2: KGHSH, LQKENI. The CDR3 covers 15 residues. V dropped 3 bases and J dropped 2 bases, with 13 bases sitting between them. The CDR3 region is CASSPREDRQETQYF. In nucleotides, the CDR3 is TGTGCCAGCTCACCGAGGGAAGATCGGCAAGAGACCCAGTACTTC. Looking up the rest from reference TRBV18 and TRBJ2-5 gives the full variable domain: NAGVMQNPRHLVRRRGQEARLRCSPMKGHSHVYWYRQLPEEGLKFMVYLQKENIIDESGMPKERFSAEFPKEGPSILRIQQVVRGDSAAYFCASSPREDRQETQYFGPGTRLLVL.